This entry features one TCR beta chain sequence. Trimming cost V 3 bases and J 2 bases; bases outside gene matches: 4. The CDR3 has 15 residues. Looked up from germline, CDR1 is DFQATT and CDR2 is SNEGSKA (reference sequence). This entry comes from a study of Graves' ophthalmopathy and Graves' hyperthyroidism. In donors with ophthalmopathy, activity was moderate-to-severe, with CAS ≥3, NOSPECS ≥4 and duration under 3 months. Other autoimmune disease, uncontrolled infection, pregnancy and lactation led to exclusion. Amplified material comprised TCR beta CDR3 regions derived from RNA transcripts. RT-PCR with HTBI primers came first, then second-round multiplex PCR. TCRdb reprocessed the multiplex PCR reads with MiXCR, giving one entry per CDR3 protein. The data show approximately 640,000 distinct CDR3 sequences, with about two fifths seen just once and roughly 3% held by the top ten.

This sequence was found in an adult man with Graves' ophthalmopathy. Material: peripheral blood. V and J are TRBV20-1 and TRBJ2-6, with TRBD2 identical over 7 bases. CDR3 nucleotide sequence: TGCAGTGCTAGCGGGGGAGGGACTGGGGCCAACGTCCTGACTTTC. This encodes CSASGGGTGANVLTF.